A selection of T cell receptor beta chains follows, all from one sample in a study of OX40 agonist ivuxolimab in advanced cancers. Data came from immunoSEQ multiplex PCR; TCRdb stores just in-frame clones and leaves some out. The sample lists some 45,000 clones, around 86% occurring once. The sequencing here drew on CD4+ or CD8+ T cells sorted from blood, taken in a trial of the OX40 agonist ivuxolimab. The source is an adult with an advanced solid tumor such as melanoma, head and neck, liver or kidney cancer. Each CDR3 is given with its conserved first and last residue. D genes are given only for firm matches. Expanded clones are given a class, and other clones once, few, many or no size at all.

d_gene: NA; j_gene: TRBJ1-1; abundance: NA; v_gene: TRBV6-5; CDR3aa: CASSYTGNMNTEAFF; CDR3nt: TGTGCCAGCAGTTACACCGGGAACATGAACACTGAAGCTTTCTTT
d_gene: NA; j_gene: TRBJ2-1; abundance: NA; v_gene: TRBV10-1; CDR3aa: CASSDPRDRSNEQFF; CDR3nt: TGCGCCAGCAGTGATCCACGCGACCGGAGTAATGAGCAGTTCTTC
d_gene: NA; j_gene: TRBJ1-2; abundance: few; v_gene: TRBV7-2; CDR3aa: CASSLDGTAQHGYTF; CDR3nt: TGTGCCAGCAGCTTGGACGGGACTGCCCAACATGGCTACACCTTC
d_gene: NA; j_gene: TRBJ2-7; abundance: few; v_gene: TRBV9; CDR3aa: CASSVGGWSEQYF; CDR3nt: TGTGCCAGCAGCGTAGGAGGGTGGAGCGAGCAGTACTTC
d_gene: TRBD1; j_gene: TRBJ2-7; abundance: NA; v_gene: TRBV5-8; CDR3aa: CASSHRDRNYEQYF; CDR3nt: TGTGCCAGCAGCCACCGGGACAGGAACTACGAGCAGTACTTC
d_gene: NA; j_gene: TRBJ2-2; abundance: NA; v_gene: TRBV30; CDR3aa: CAWSAPDGELFF; CDR3nt: TGTGCCTGGAGTGCCCCGGACGGGGAGCTGTTTTTT
d_gene: NA; j_gene: TRBJ1-1; abundance: NA; v_gene: TRBV28; CDR3aa: CASSLIHTEAFF; CDR3nt: TGTGCCAGCAGTTTAATTCACACTGAAGCTTTCTTT
d_gene: NA; j_gene: TRBJ2-7; abundance: NA; v_gene: TRBV13; CDR3aa: CASSRTGWDSYEQYF; CDR3nt: TGTGCCAGCAGTCGTACAGGCTGGGACTCCTACGAGCAGTACTTC
d_gene: NA; j_gene: TRBJ1-2; abundance: NA; v_gene: TRBV9; CDR3aa: CASSVGTNYGYTF; CDR3nt: TGTGCCAGCAGCGTAGGGACCAACTATGGCTACACCTTC
d_gene: NA; j_gene: TRBJ2-6; abundance: NA; v_gene: TRBV11-1; CDR3aa: CASSPRGGGLSGANVLTF; CDR3nt: TGTGCCAGCAGCCCCCGTGGAGGGGGACTCTCTGGGGCCAACGTCCTGACTTTC
d_gene: NA; j_gene: TRBJ2-3; abundance: NA; v_gene: TRBV11-2; CDR3aa: CASSFSPGNTDTQYF; CDR3nt: TGTGCCAGCAGCTTCTCGCCGGGGAACACAGATACGCAGTATTTT
d_gene: NA; j_gene: TRBJ1-2; abundance: medium-sized; v_gene: TRBV4-1; CDR3aa: CASSQTTLEANYGYTF; CDR3nt: TGCGCCAGCAGCCAAACCACCCTGGAAGCTAACTATGGCTACACCTTC
d_gene: NA; j_gene: TRBJ1-3; abundance: NA; v_gene: TRBV4-1; CDR3aa: CASSQSAGTSGNTIYF; CDR3nt: TGCGCCAGCAGCCAAAGCGCAGGAACCTCTGGAAACACCATATATTTT
d_gene: TRBD1; j_gene: TRBJ1-2; abundance: NA; v_gene: TRBV7-9; CDR3aa: CASSRGQGNGYTF; CDR3nt: TGTGCCAGCAGCAGGGGACAGGGTAATGGCTACACCTTC
d_gene: TRBD1; j_gene: TRBJ1-2; abundance: NA; v_gene: TRBV6-5; CDR3aa: CASSTQGAQSYGYTF; CDR3nt: TGTGCCAGCAGTACACAGGGGGCGCAGAGCTATGGCTACACCTTC
d_gene: TRBD1; j_gene: TRBJ2-5; abundance: NA; v_gene: TRBV28; CDR3aa: CASSPRDRGRGGETQYF; CDR3nt: TGTGCCAGCAGTCCGAGGGACAGGGGGCGTGGAGGAGAGACCCAGTACTTC
d_gene: NA; j_gene: TRBJ2-1; abundance: few; v_gene: TRBV2; CDR3aa: CASSDIDEFF; CDR3nt: TGTGCCAGCAGTGATATAGATGAGTTCTTC
d_gene: TRBD2; j_gene: TRBJ2-1; abundance: NA; v_gene: TRBV7-9; CDR3aa: CATYMGTSGRNNEQFF; CDR3nt: TGTGCCACGTATATGGGGACTAGCGGGCGTAACAATGAGCAGTTCTTC
d_gene: NA; j_gene: TRBJ1-1; abundance: NA; v_gene: TRBV2; CDR3aa: CASSAWGMNTEAFF; CDR3nt: TGTGCCAGCAGTGCCTGGGGAATGAACACTGAAGCTTTCTTT
d_gene: NA; j_gene: TRBJ1-2; abundance: NA; v_gene: TRBV5-1; CDR3aa: CASSLSTAGGYTF; CDR3nt: TGCGCCAGCAGCCTCTCCACGGCTGGTGGCTACACCTTC
d_gene: NA; j_gene: TRBJ1-5; abundance: NA; v_gene: TRBV28; CDR3aa: CASIGGGARGNQPQHF; CDR3nt: TGTGCCAGCATCGGCGGAGGGGCGCGGGGCAATCAGCCCCAGCATTTT
d_gene: TRBD2; j_gene: TRBJ2-3; abundance: NA; v_gene: TRBV6-5; CDR3aa: CASRGDTDTQYF; CDR3nt: TGTGCCAGCCGGGGGGACACAGATACGCAGTATTTT
d_gene: NA; j_gene: TRBJ2-3; abundance: NA; v_gene: TRBV18; CDR3aa: CASSSTDTQYF; CDR3nt: TGTGCCAGCTCTTCCACAGATACGCAGTATTTT
d_gene: NA; j_gene: TRBJ1-1; abundance: NA; v_gene: TRBV30; CDR3aa: CAWSDTLNTEAFF; CDR3nt: TGTGCCTGGAGTGACACTCTAAACACTGAAGCTTTCTTT
d_gene: TRBD1; j_gene: TRBJ2-7; abundance: NA; v_gene: TRBV18; CDR3aa: CASSPGQGSTYEQYF; CDR3nt: TGTGCCAGCTCACCAGGACAGGGGTCCACCTACGAGCAGTACTTC
d_gene: TRBD2; j_gene: TRBJ2-1; abundance: NA; v_gene: TRBV19; CDR3aa: CASSSGLAINEQFF; CDR3nt: TGTGCCAGTAGTTCGGGACTAGCAATCAATGAGCAGTTCTTC
d_gene: TRBD1; j_gene: TRBJ2-5; abundance: NA; v_gene: TRBV18; CDR3aa: CASSQTGSPETQYF; CDR3nt: TGTGCCAGCTCGCAGACAGGGAGTCCAGAGACCCAGTACTTC
d_gene: NA; j_gene: TRBJ1-2; abundance: NA; v_gene: TRBV18; CDR3aa: CASSSYTEEGYTF; CDR3nt: TGTGCCAGCTCATCCTACACGGAGGAGGGCTACACCTTC
d_gene: NA; j_gene: TRBJ1-5; abundance: NA; v_gene: TRBV6-1; CDR3aa: CASVIGGSNQPQHF; CDR3nt: TGTGCCAGCGTGATCGGGGGAAGCAATCAGCCCCAGCATTTT
d_gene: NA; j_gene: TRBJ2-5; abundance: NA; v_gene: TRBV4-1; CDR3aa: CASSLDRDPGGETQYF; CDR3nt: TGCGCCAGCAGCCTTGATCGGGACCCAGGGGGGGAGACCCAGTACTTC
d_gene: NA; j_gene: TRBJ2-5; abundance: NA; v_gene: TRBV5-1; CDR3aa: CASSLGQVVETQYF; CDR3nt: TGCGCCAGCAGCTTGGGACAGGTGGTAGAGACCCAGTACTTC
d_gene: TRBD2; j_gene: TRBJ2-7; abundance: NA; v_gene: TRBV5-4; CDR3aa: CASSWGSGRGAYEQYF; CDR3nt: TGTGCCAGCAGCTGGGGTAGCGGGAGGGGAGCCTACGAGCAGTACTTC
d_gene: TRBD1; j_gene: TRBJ1-4; abundance: NA; v_gene: TRBV5-8; CDR3aa: CASSLSITGGLTNEKLFF; CDR3nt: TGTGCCAGCAGCTTGTCGATCACAGGGGGACTTACTAATGAAAAACTGTTTTTT
d_gene: NA; j_gene: TRBJ2-2; abundance: NA; v_gene: TRBV4-1; CDR3aa: CASSPRDFKYTGELFF; CDR3nt: TGCGCCAGCAGCCCGCGGGACTTCAAGTACACCGGGGAGCTGTTTTTT
d_gene: NA; j_gene: TRBJ1-4; abundance: NA; v_gene: TRBV14; CDR3aa: CASSPEGGREKLFF; CDR3nt: TGTGCCAGCAGCCCCGAGGGGGGGCGTGAAAAACTGTTTTTT
d_gene: NA; j_gene: TRBJ1-2; abundance: NA; v_gene: TRBV5-6; CDR3aa: CASSLRGSGGYTF; CDR3nt: TGTGCCAGCAGCTTGAGGGGAAGCGGTGGCTACACCTTC
d_gene: TRBD2; j_gene: TRBJ2-1; abundance: NA; v_gene: TRBV30; CDR3aa: CAWSVQAGVDEQFF; CDR3nt: TGTGCCTGGAGTGTACAGGCGGGAGTCGATGAGCAGTTCTTC
d_gene: TRBD2; j_gene: TRBJ2-7; abundance: NA; v_gene: TRBV6-1; CDR3aa: CASSDRGLAGSRGSYEQYF; CDR3nt: TGTGCCAGCAGTGACCGGGGACTAGCGGGAAGCCGTGGGTCCTACGAGCAGTACTTC
d_gene: NA; j_gene: TRBJ1-1; abundance: NA; v_gene: TRBV11-2; CDR3aa: CASSTAAVTPNTEAFF; CDR3nt: TGTGCCAGCAGCACCGCCGCCGTGACACCGAACACTGAAGCTTTCTTT
d_gene: NA; j_gene: TRBJ2-2; abundance: NA; v_gene: TRBV5-4; CDR3aa: CASSPGSAANTGELFF; CDR3nt: TGTGCCAGCAGCCCGGGGTCAGCCGCGAACACCGGGGAGCTGTTTTTT
d_gene: NA; j_gene: TRBJ2-7; abundance: few; v_gene: TRBV7-2; CDR3aa: CASGRSSYEQYF; CDR3nt: TGTGCCAGCGGGCGGAGCTCCTACGAGCAGTACTTC
d_gene: TRBD2; j_gene: TRBJ2-2; abundance: NA; v_gene: TRBV5-1; CDR3aa: CASSFLFGGDTGELFF; CDR3nt: TGCGCCAGCAGCTTTTTATTCGGGGGGGACACCGGGGAGCTGTTTTTT
d_gene: TRBD1; j_gene: TRBJ1-6; abundance: NA; v_gene: TRBV6-5; CDR3aa: CASSYSWTGRSPLHF; CDR3nt: TGTGCCAGCAGTTACTCATGGACAGGGCGGTCACCCCTCCACTTT
d_gene: NA; j_gene: TRBJ2-1; abundance: NA; v_gene: TRBV19; CDR3aa: CASSIRANVYMGEQFF; CDR3nt: TGTGCCAGTAGTATTAGGGCCAATGTATATATGGGTGAGCAGTTCTTC
d_gene: NA; j_gene: TRBJ2-1; abundance: NA; v_gene: TRBV9; CDR3aa: CASSLTTGRPYNEQFF; CDR3nt: TGTGCCAGCAGCTTGACGACAGGGAGGCCTTACAATGAGCAGTTCTTC
d_gene: NA; j_gene: TRBJ2-7; abundance: once; v_gene: TRBV11-2; CDR3aa: CASSRDAGNYEQYF; CDR3nt: TGTGCCAGCAGCAGAGACGCAGGGAACTACGAGCAGTACTTC
d_gene: NA; j_gene: TRBJ1-1; abundance: NA; v_gene: TRBV11-2; CDR3aa: CASSLDRDSEAFF; CDR3nt: TGTGCCAGCAGCTTAGACAGGGACTCTGAAGCTTTCTTT
d_gene: NA; j_gene: TRBJ2-5; abundance: NA; v_gene: TRBV11-2; CDR3aa: CASSLAYQETQYF; CDR3nt: TGTGCCAGCAGCTTAGCTTACCAAGAGACCCAGTACTTC
d_gene: NA; j_gene: TRBJ1-1; abundance: NA; v_gene: TRBV30; CDR3aa: CAWSPKGRVTEAFF; CDR3nt: TGTGCCTGGAGTCCTAAAGGGAGGGTCACTGAAGCTTTCTTT
d_gene: NA; j_gene: TRBJ1-5; abundance: NA; v_gene: TRBV28; CDR3aa: CASSLSDPRDQPQHF; CDR3nt: TGTGCCAGCAGTTTATCAGACCCTCGGGATCAGCCCCAGCATTTT